Shown below are 5 T cell receptor beta chains from a single sample sequenced in a study of cytomegalovirus exposure and HLA in healthy donors (TCRdb year 2017). Library generation was performed with the immunoSEQ multiplex PCR assay. A mixture of 60 forward primers for TCR Vbeta segments and 13 reverse primers for TCR Jbeta segments was used in the multiplex PCR. TCRdb took over this immuneACCESS table, retaining in-frame rearrangements with V and J assigned. Such tables are incomplete; in checked studies, under half of the missing clones stem from an unresolved V gene, and the remainder is unexplained. A total of about 150,000 clones appear in this sample, 70% to 80% of them only once. Around an eighth of the sample goes to the ten largest clones. Sequenced: PBMCs. Every receptor here comes from a man in his forties in good health and CMV-seropositive.

The rearrangement links TRBV5-1 to TRBJ1-1, with 7 bases lining up with TRBD1. The ends lost 0 bases at V and 2 bases at J; junction bases unmatched: 7. CDR1 is SGHRS and CDR2 is YFSETQ in the germline V gene. CDR3 length: 16 amino acids. CDR3 nucleotide sequence: TGCGCCAGCAGCTTGGTATTCGGGACAGACAACACTGAAGCTTTCTTT. Encoded protein: CASSLVFGTDNTEAFF.

The chain carries TRBV7-9 and TRBJ2-1; 9 bases line up with TRBD1. CDR1 and CDR2 (germline): SEHNR, FQNEAQ (reference sequence). This CDR3 region has 15 residues. V was pared by 3 bases and J by 5 bases, with 5 bases of the junction left unmatched. The CDR3 DNA reads as TGTGCCAGCAGCTTCCTCGACAGGGGGAACAATGAGCAGTTCTTC. Its protein is CASSFLDRGNNEQFF.

This chain joins TRBV14 and TRBJ2-3, with TRBD1 as a possible D gene (5 bases). The V gene's germline CDR1 is SGHDN and CDR2 FVKESK. V was clipped by 2 bases and J by 4 bases, with 7 bases between them. The CDR3 covers 13 residues. In DNA, the CDR3 is TGTGCCAGCAGCCAATCAGGGTCAGATACGCAGTATTTT. Its translation: CASSQSGSDTQYF.

This clone appeared a single time. The J gene is TRBJ2-5, the V gene TRBV19, with no clear D. Between the trimmed V and J ends, which lost 4 bases and 3 bases, there was a span of 6 bases. Germline V gene data show CDR1 as LNHDA and CDR2 as SQIVND (reference sequence). CDR3 size: 12 residues. Here the CDR3 DNA reads TGTGCCAGTAGTAACAGTAAAGAGACCCAGTACTTC. Residues: CASSNSKETQYF.

The V gene is TRBV19, the J gene TRBJ1-1; TRBD1 agrees at 8 bases. The germline gives CDR1 LNHDA, CDR2 SQIVND (reference sequence). With V trimmed by 6 bases and J by 8 bases, 11 bases remained unmatched. The CDR3 is 14 amino acids. The CDR3 coding sequence is TGTGCCAGTAGCCCAACGGGACAGGTAAAGGAAGCTTTCTTT. This translates into CASSPTGQVKEAFF.